The clone carrying this T cell receptor beta chain was counted a few times. As yet, its antigen is unknown. Given the absence of the conserved phenylalanine or tryptophan at the CDR3 end, a read error is likely. The DNA is omitted, as the CDR3 cannot be located on it reliably, and the CDR3 follows TCRdb's listing. The donors comprised healthy bone marrow donors. The PCR had 60 Vbeta and 13 Jbeta primers. This table comes from immunoSEQ multiplex PCR, and its TCRdb copy is limited to in-frame clones, with some not included. The data contain some 130,000 clones, 80% of them singletons. Germline V gene data show CDR1 as MNHEY and CDR2 as SVGAGI. The CDR3 is made up of 13 amino acids, end residues included. This sample stems from a study of cytomegalovirus exposure and HLA in healthy donors. Findings of the study overall: Some highly shared sequence variants likely arose as a pipeline artifact. Researchers catalogued approximately 160 TCR beta chains as cytomegalovirus-associated. A later analysis reportedly identified an Asian-associated ancestry cluster as carrying fewer N-insertions than the approximately 640-donor mean.

The sequencing input was PBMCs. The receptor was isolated from a man aged 25-40 years in good health. J is TRBJ2-7 and V is TRBV6-5; the table's TRBD1 call for D was not verified on the DNA. Here the CDR3 reads CASSDPGRSSLLR.